The 16 T cell receptor beta chains listed next were all sequenced from one sample in a study of T cell repertoires in cytomegalovirus infection. Their antigens remain unidentified. TCRdb used MiXCR to reprocess the reads, holding one entry per CDR3 protein. The sample has around 750,000 distinct CDR3 sequences; about 30% are singletons. The specimen comprised cultured CD8+ T cells from PBMCs, sampled from culture after CMV antigen stimulation. The receptors were gathered from a human donor in good health (CMV status not recorded). Some clones in this sample may be carry-over from other donors' samples.

This clonotype has ten or more counts. The V and J genes are TRBV7-2 and TRBJ2-3; possible D gene TRBD2, 6 bases. The CDR3 is 15 amino acids. Germline CDR1 SGHTA, CDR2 FQGNSA. Trimming took off 6 bases at V and 0 bases at J, with 13 bases between the two ends. The CDR3 DNA sequence: TGTGCCAGCAGTCTAGGGGACTTTAGCACAGATACGCAGTATTTT. Encoded protein: CASSLGDFSTDTQYF.

This clonotype was recorded many times. V is TRBV7-9 and J is TRBJ1-1; TRBD1 agrees at 9 bases. CDR3 length equals 17 residues. Germline lookup yields CDR1 SEHNR and CDR2 FQNEAQ (reference sequence). J gave up 6 bases and V 1 base, and 12 bases lay outside the gene matches. The CDR3 DNA reads TGTGCCAGCAGCTTAGTTGTGGGACAGGGACTCATCGCTGAAGCTTTCTTT. It translates to CASSLVVGQGLIAEAFF. Supplemented by reference TRBV7-9 and TRBJ1-1, the full variable domain reads DTGVSQNPRHKITKRGQNVTFRCDPISEHNRLYWYRQTLGQGPEFLTYFQNEAQLEKSRLLSDRFSAERPKGSFSTLEIQRTEQGDSAMYLCASSLVVGQGLIAEAFFGQGTRLTVV.

The chain couples TRBV6-5 to TRBJ2-2, with no clear D. CDR3 size: 16 residues. V gave up 0 bases and J gave up 6 bases, with 14 bases separating them. Germline values: CDR1 MNHEY, CDR2 SVGAGI. For the CDR3, the DNA is TGTGCCAGCAGTTACTCCCCGCCAGCCGTGGCCGGGGAGCTGTTTTTT. Residues: CASSYSPPAVAGELFF.

This rearrangement joins TRBV27 to TRBJ2-3; perhaps TRBD1 as D (6 bases). Looked up from germline, CDR1 is MNHEY and CDR2 is SMNVEV (reference sequence). Trimming took 0 bases from V and 0 from J, leaving 13 bases between them. This CDR3 has 17 amino acids. CDR3 amino acids: CASSLSPDSPSTDTQYF. The CDR3, as DNA: TGTGCCAGCAGTTTATCGCCGGACAGCCCTAGCACAGATACGCAGTATTTT.

This chain links TRBV27 with TRBJ2-1; D may correspond to TRBD1 or TRBD2 (5 bases each). This CDR3 has 14 residues. Trimming stripped 0 bases from V and 9 bases from J, with 12 bases between. CDR1 and CDR2 from the germline V gene are MNHEY and SMNVEV (reference sequence). The CDR3 is CASSLSRRGTEQFF. The CDR3 DNA is TGTGCCAGCAGTTTATCGCGGCGAGGGACTGAGCAGTTCTTC.

In this sample, this clonotype turned up many times. At one end, the junction sequence differs from germline, possibly due to a read error. This chain joins TRBV12-3 or TRBV12-4 and TRBJ2-2; the D gene is possibly TRBD2 (5 bases). The CDR3 contains 13 residues. CDR3 in amino acids: CASSLASTGELFF. The CDR3 DNA sequence: TGTGCCAGCAGCTTAGCGAGTACCGGGGAGCTGTTTTTT.

This clonotype was recorded once. The chain uses TRBV27 and TRBJ1-5; weak D call: TRBD1 (6 bases). Germline values: CDR1 MNHEY, CDR2 SMNVEV (reference sequence). Trimming took 5 bases from V and 4 from J, leaving 12 bases between them. This CDR3 contains 14 residues. CDR3 in DNA: TGTGCCAGCAGTCCTGAAGACAGGAATCAGCCCCAGCATTTT. It translates to CASSPEDRNQPQHF.

This clonotype has just a few counts. The chain employs TRBV25-1 and TRBJ2-3, with D unresolved. Germline CDR1 reads MGHDK; CDR2 reads SYGVNS. Trimming removed 0 bases at V and 6 bases at J, with 7 bases between. This CDR3 is built from 13 residues. The CDR3 coding sequence is TGTGCCAGCAGTGAATATTTCCTGGATACGCAGTATTTT. This sequence encodes CASSEYFLDTQYF.

The rearrangement joins TRBV25-1 to TRBJ1-1, with TRBD1 as a possible D gene (6 bases). CDR1 is MGHDK, CDR2 SYGVNS, per germline. V lost 0 bases and J lost 6, with 11 bases in between. The CDR3 has 14 residues. The CDR3 region is CASSEYSGVAEAFF. In DNA, the CDR3 is TGTGCCAGCAGTGAATATTCAGGGGTAGCTGAAGCTTTCTTT.

A remark on this clonotype: Since a much larger clone is just one base distant, this may be a read error. This chain uses TRBV7-2 with TRBJ2-1; D uncertain. Trimming removed 6 bases at V and 3 bases at J, with 15 bases between. The CDR3 has 15 residues. The germline gives CDR1 SGHTA, CDR2 FQGNSA. This chain's CDR3 is CASRSPETRYNEQFF. The CDR3 region has the DNA TGTGCCAGCAGATCTCCGGAAACTCGCTACAATGAGCAGTTCTTC.

This chain uses TRBV27 with TRBJ2-5; 9 bases are shared with TRBD1. The CDR3 runs to 15 residues. V gave up 3 bases and J gave up 4 bases; unmatched junction bases: 6. The germline V gene has CDR1 MNHEY and CDR2 SMNVEV (reference sequence). DNA for the CDR3: TGTGCCAGCAGTTTTATATCGGACAGGGGAGAGACCCAGTACTTC. Residues: CASSFISDRGETQYF.

This rearrangement joins TRBV6-2 or TRBV6-3 to TRBJ2-1; TRBD2 matches at 11 bases. This CDR3 comprises 17 residues. Germline V gene lookup returns CDR1 MNHEY and CDR2 SVGEGT. The ends lost 1 base at V and 7 bases at J; junction bases unmatched: 9. The CDR3 protein is CASSYFPLAGEENEQFF. In DNA form, the CDR3 reads TGTGCCAGCAGTTACTTCCCACTAGCGGGGGAAGAAAATGAGCAGTTCTTC.

This chain uses TRBV5-6 with TRBJ1-2; D is possibly TRBD1 (5 bases). The CDR3 covers 15 residues. CDR1 SGHDT and CDR2 YYEEEE come from the germline V gene. Trimming removed 4 bases at V and 4 bases at J, with 17 bases between. The DNA for the CDR3 is TGTGCCAGCAGCCCAGGGAACAGAAGGTTCTATGGCTACACCTTC. This sequence encodes CASSPGNRRFYGYTF. Variable domain in full (rest from reference TRBV5-6 and TRBJ1-2): DAGVTQSPTHLIKTRGQQVTLRCSPKSGHDTVSWYQQALGQGPQFIFQYYEEEERQRGNFPDRFSGHQFPNYSSELNVNALLLGDSALYLCASSPGNRRFYGYTFGSGTRLTVV.

This clonotype has ten or more counts. The gene calls are TRBV7-2 and TRBJ2-7; a possible D gene is TRBD2 (6 bases). The CDR3 covers 16 residues. V was shortened by 2 bases and J by 6 bases, with 20 bases between the two germline ends. Germline assignment: CDR1 SGHTA and CDR2 FQGNSA. CDR3 amino acids: CASSLFRDFPKSEQYV. CDR3 bases: TGTGCCAGCAGCTTATTCCGGGACTTCCCGAAATCCGAGCAGTACGTC.

The chain is built from TRBV11-2 and TRBJ2-5, with D possibly TRBD2 on 6 matching bases. This CDR3 is 16 amino acids long. Germline assignment: CDR1 SGHAT and CDR2 FQNNGV. V was pared by 3 bases and J by 0 bases, with 14 bases between. Here the CDR3 DNA reads TGTGCCAGCAGCTTCCGCGGCGGGGACTACCAAGAGACCCAGTACTTC. As protein: CASSFRGGDYQETQYF.

This clonotype was counted between two and nine times. The chain has TRBV13 and TRBJ2-3, with no clear D. The CDR3 extends over 15 amino acids. V was clipped by 4 bases and J by 2 bases, with 13 bases between them. Per the germline V gene, CDR1 is PRHDT and CDR2 is FYEKMQ (reference sequence). The CDR3 sequence is CASSSRPDNTDTQYF. The CDR3 bases are TGTGCCAGCAGCTCACGGCCAGACAACACAGATACGCAGTATTTT.